This TCR beta chain was sequenced in a study of blood T cell repertoires in COVID-19. Repertoires were generated with immunoSEQ multiplex PCR, while TCRdb's copy carries only in-frame clones and drops some. In the table there are a few hundred thousand clones, more than 80% of which are singletons. Per the germline V gene, CDR1 is LNHDA and CDR2 is SQIVND (reference sequence). The CDR3 spans 14 residues. With V trimmed by 9 bases and J by 9 bases, 14 bases remained unmatched. The V and J genes are TRBV19 and TRBJ2-1, with 7 nucleotides matching TRBD1. The source is a man aged 40-49 years who had recovered from COVID-19. Sequenced input: PBMCs or T cells enriched from blood (not recorded which). CDR3 sequence: CASHTGESIGEQFF. The CDR3 nucleotides read TGTGCCAGCCACACAGGGGAGTCTATCGGTGAGCAGTTCTTC.